These 29 T cell receptor beta chains share one sample of origin, sequenced in a study of T cells in Graves' hyperthyroidism and ophthalmopathy. RNA transcripts provided the source from which TCR beta CDR3 regions were amplified. The study used the HTBI primer set for a first-round RT-PCR of the TCR CDR3. In TCRdb, the multiplex PCR reads were re-called with MiXCR into one record per CDR3 protein. The sample holds about 360,000 distinct CDR3 sequences, about a sixth seen once. The source material was blood. The receptors derive from a woman aged 18-29 years with Graves' hyperthyroidism that later progressed to Graves' ophthalmopathy.

A word on this clonotype: Since a much larger clone is just one base distant, this may be a read error. CDR3 region: CASSIGRREAQYF. CDR3 sequence (DNA): TGTGCCAGCAGCATAGGACGTAGAGAGGCCCAGTACTTC. The chain links TRBV11-2 to TRBJ2-5; D unclear. From germline, CDR1 is SGHAT and CDR2 FQNNGV. The CDR3 spans 13 residues.

This clonotype occurred many times. The rearrangement joins TRBV5-8 to TRBJ2-3; 11 nucleotides line up with TRBD2. The CDR3 sequence is 16 residues long. Germline lookup yields CDR1 SGHTS and CDR2 YDEGEE. J was trimmed by 2 bases and V by 0 bases; bases with no gene match: 2. The CDR3 DNA sequence: TGTGCCAGCAGCTTGGGGACTAGCGGGTACACAGATACGCAGTATTTT. Translated: CASSLGTSGYTDTQYF.

The V gene is TRBV24-1, the J gene TRBJ2-1; D not certain. This CDR3 contains 13 residues. The germline V gene encodes CDR1 KGHDR and CDR2 SFDVKD. Trimming took 6 bases from V and 7 from J, leaving 12 bases between them. CDR3 sequence (DNA): TGTGCCACCAGTCATATTACAGAGAATGAGCAGTTCTTC. Protein product: CATSHITENEQFF.

This clonotype was detected a few times. The rearrangement links TRBV20-1 to TRBJ2-4, with D perhaps matching TRBD1 (7 bases). This CDR3 has 17 residues. Germline CDR1 is DFQATT and CDR2 is SNEGSKA (reference sequence). V lost 3 bases and J lost 3, with 21 bases in between. The CDR3 spells CSASPDREALGKNIQYF. DNA for the CDR3: TGCAGTGCTAGCCCCGACAGGGAGGCTTTGGGCAAAAACATTCAGTACTTC.

This clonotype has ten or more counts. This rearrangement joins TRBV12-3 or TRBV12-4 to TRBJ2-1, with 11 bases that match TRBD2. Trimming took 6 bases from V and 4 from J; bases not matched to a gene: 5. This CDR3 region has 15 residues. The CDR3 sequence is CASRPLAGAYNEQFF. The CDR3 nucleotides are TGTGCCAGCAGACCACTAGCGGGAGCTTACAATGAGCAGTTCTTC.

This clonotype came up a few times. The chain links TRBV10-3 to TRBJ2-2; TRBD2 might be the D (6 bases). CDR1 is ENHRY and CDR2 is SYGVKD in the germline V gene. CDR3 size: 17 residues. Deletions cut 4 bases from V and 3 bases from J, with 18 bases between. The CDR3 here is CAISGVKELADTGELFF. The CDR3 DNA follows: TGTGCCATCAGTGGGGTAAAGGAACTAGCAGACACCGGGGAGCTGTTTTTT.

This clonotype has a count of ten or more. The rearrangement joins TRBV15 to TRBJ2-3, with 8 nucleotides matching TRBD1. J gave up 2 bases and V 1 base, and 11 bases lay outside the gene matches. CDR1 is LNHNV and CDR2 is YYDKDF in the germline V gene (reference sequence). The length of the CDR3 is 18 residues. The DNA for the CDR3 is TGTGCCACCAGCAGAGCCCGTCGCTCAGGGGGCTTCACAGATACGCAGTATTTT. Translation: CATSRARRSGGFTDTQYF.

The sample holds one count of this clonotype. This may arise from a read error, as a much more abundant clone is one base away. The chain uses TRBV5-1 and TRBJ2-3; 10 bases align to TRBD2. Germline CDR1 and CDR2: SGHRS and YFSETQ. The CDR3 has 16 residues. Losses at the gene ends were 5 bases for V and 4 bases for J; bases not matched to a gene: 10. This CDR3 reads CASRPWTSGSADTQYF. As DNA, the CDR3 is TGCGCCAGCAGACCTTGGACTAGCGGTAGCGCAGATACGCAGTATTTT.

This clonotype was observed at least ten times. This chain uses TRBV30 with TRBJ1-1; D is possibly TRBD1 (5 bases). This CDR3 has 12 amino acids. Trimming took off 3 bases at V and 7 bases at J, with 12 bases between the two ends. Germline V gene lookup returns CDR1 GTSNPN and CDR2 SVGIG (reference sequence). This chain's CDR3 is CAWRRGNDEAFF. The DNA of the CDR3 is TGTGCCTGGAGACGGGGGAATGATGAAGCTTTCTTT.

This clonotype was seen a single time. The gene calls are TRBV29-1 and TRBJ1-1; D might be TRBD1 (5 bases). The germline V and J ends were trimmed by 4 bases and 4 bases, with 10 bases remaining between them. There are 12 residues in the CDR3. Germline V gene lookup returns CDR1 SQVTM and CDR2 ANQGSEA. The chain's CDR3 is CSVARQGTEAFF. Here the CDR3 DNA reads TGCAGCGTTGCCCGTCAGGGCACTGAAGCTTTCTTT.

The sample holds many counts of this clonotype. The chain joins TRBV7-2 to TRBJ2-1; a weak D match, TRBD2 (6 bases). The ends were cut back, 2 bases at V and 6 bases at J, with 11 bases in the middle. The CDR3 has 14 amino acids. Germline CDR1 reads SGHTA; CDR2 reads FQGNSA. The CDR3 reads CASSLQRVSNEQFF. CDR3 coding DNA: TGTGCCAGCAGCTTACAGCGGGTTTCCAATGAGCAGTTCTTC.

V usage is TRBV7-2 and J usage is TRBJ2-7; TRBD1 matches at 8 bases. The J segment lost 5 bases and the V segment lost 3 bases, leaving 12 bases of the junction unmatched. The CDR3 sequence is 16 residues long. Germline-derived CDR1 and CDR2 are SGHTA and FQGNSA. CDR3 nucleotide sequence: TGTGCCAGCAGCTTGGAGGAGGGCAGGGGGCGTAACGAGCAGTACTTC. This codes for CASSLEEGRGRNEQYF.

This clonotype has a count of ten or more. The chain has TRBV28 and TRBJ2-1; no definite D call. Germline lookup yields CDR1 MDHEN and CDR2 SYDVKM. CDR3 length: 14 amino acids. V was pared by 3 bases and J by 8 bases, with 14 bases between. This CDR3 is CASSFDPSIDEQFF. The CDR3 bases are TGTGCCAGCAGTTTCGACCCCTCTATCGATGAGCAGTTCTTC.

This clonotype was seen repeatedly, ten times or more. The chain has TRBV27 and TRBJ2-7; 7 positions match TRBD1. The CDR3 spans 15 residues. Germline CDR1 is MNHEY and CDR2 is SMNVEV (reference sequence). Trimming at V came to 6 bases and at J to 0 bases, leaving 8 bases not matched to a gene. For the CDR3, the DNA is TGTGCCAGCAGCCCACGGGCAGGGGGCTCCTACGAGCAGTACTTC. Amino acid sequence: CASSPRAGGSYEQYF.

This clonotype has a handful of counts. This chain connects TRBV7-9 to TRBJ2-3; D unresolved. Per germline, CDR1 SEHNR and CDR2 FQNEAQ (reference sequence). The CDR3 covers 14 residues. V was shortened by 5 bases and J by 0 bases, with 9 bases between the two germline ends. The CDR3 is CASSPELSTDTQYF. The CDR3 DNA sequence: TGTGCCAGCAGCCCCGAGTTGAGCACAGATACGCAGTATTTT.

The chain employs TRBV27 and TRBJ2-7; D unclear. The germline gives CDR1 MNHEY, CDR2 SMNVEV (reference sequence). V gave up 1 base and J gave up 2 bases, with 9 bases separating them. This CDR3 region has 14 residues. CDR3 nucleotide sequence: TGTGCCAGCAGTTTATTGGAAAGAACCTACGAGCAGTACTTC. It is translated as CASSLLERTYEQYF.

At least ten counts were recorded for this clonotype. J is TRBJ1-3 and V is TRBV18; D remains unclear. Trimming shortened V by 3 bases and J by 2 bases, and 5 bases separated the two germline ends. The CDR3 extends over 13 amino acids. Germline CDR1 is KGHSH and CDR2 is LQKENI. This CDR3 reads CASSPSPGNTIYF. CDR3 nucleotides: TGTGCCAGCTCACCTAGTCCTGGAAACACCATATATTTT.

This clonotype came up many times. V is TRBV10-3 and J is TRBJ2-3; tentative D call: TRBD1 (5 bases). CDR3 length equals 12 residues. Germline lookup yields CDR1 ENHRY and CDR2 SYGVKD. Trimming stripped 6 bases from V and 1 base from J, with 5 bases between. The CDR3 reads CAISRGTDTQYF. The CDR3 DNA sequence: TGTGCCATCAGCAGGGGCACAGATACGCAGTATTTT.

The chain employs TRBV11-2 and TRBJ2-1; 7 positions match TRBD2. In germline, CDR1 is SGHAT, CDR2 FQNNGV. This CDR3 comprises 16 residues. V shed 1 base and J 9 bases; nucleotides not matched to a gene: 12. The CDR3 protein is CASSLVPGLEYGEQFF. The CDR3 nucleotides are TGTGCCAGCAGCTTAGTTCCAGGACTAGAGTACGGTGAGCAGTTCTTC. Based on the CDR3 plus reference TRBV11-2 and TRBJ2-1, the full variable domain is EAGVAQSPRYKIIEKRQSVAFWCNPISGHATLYWYQQILGQGPKLLIQFQNNGVVDDSQLPKDRFSAERLKGVDSTLKIQPAKLEDSAVYLCASSLVPGLEYGEQFFGPGTRLTVL.

This clonotype has a count of ten or more. The CDR3 DNA sequence: TGTGCCAGCTCACCGGTTCAGGGGACGAACACTGAAGCTTTCTTT. Translated: CASSPVQGTNTEAFF. This chain connects TRBV18 to TRBJ1-1, with D maybe TRBD1 (6 bases). Deletions cut 3 bases from V and 1 base from J, with 12 bases between. CDR1 and CDR2 from the germline V gene are KGHSH and LQKENI. The CDR3 is 15 amino acids.

The gene calls are TRBV6-2 or TRBV6-3 and TRBJ2-1; TRBD1 or TRBD2 may be the D gene (5 bases each). This CDR3 spans 16 amino acids. Trimming took off 3 bases at V and 0 bases at J, with 12 bases between the two ends. Germline CDR1 MNHEY, CDR2 SVGEGT. CDR3 amino acids: CASSYPGPLSYNEQFF. The CDR3 bases are TGTGCCAGCAGTTATCCGGGACCGCTCTCCTACAATGAGCAGTTCTTC.

This sequence joins TRBV6-1 and TRBJ2-3, with D uncertain. The length of the CDR3 is 13 residues. The germline V and J ends were trimmed by 6 bases and 6 bases, with 13 bases remaining between them. In germline, CDR1 is MNHNS, CDR2 SASEGT. The CDR3 region has the DNA TGTGCCAGCAGCCCCGGAGTCCCTGATACGCAGTATTTT. Protein product: CASSPGVPDTQYF.

This rearrangement joins TRBV9 to TRBJ2-7, with no clear D. Trimming took 0 bases from V and 4 from J, leaving 17 bases between them. Germline V CDR1 and CDR2: SGDLS, YYNGEE. CDR3 length equals 16 residues. The chain's CDR3 is CASSVGGQWGSYEQYF. CDR3 coding DNA: TGTGCCAGCAGCGTAGGTGGGCAGTGGGGAAGTTACGAGCAGTACTTC.

This clonotype was observed many times. The chain carries TRBV9 and TRBJ1-2; 10 bases align to TRBD1. The CDR3 loop spans 15 amino acids. With V trimmed by 0 bases and J by 4 bases, 3 bases remained unmatched. Germline CDR1 reads SGDLS; CDR2 reads YYNGEE. The CDR3 DNA sequence: TGTGCCAGCAGCGTAGGTGGACAGGGGGTCTATGGCTACACCTTC. Residues: CASSVGGQGVYGYTF.

This clonotype was seen a few times. This rearrangement joins TRBV2 to TRBJ2-3; D perhaps matches TRBD2 (5 bases). The V end lost 7 bases, the J end lost 8 bases, and 25 bases lay between the germline ends. The CDR3 runs 16 residues. CDR1 SNHLY and CDR2 FYNNEI come from the germline V gene. CDR3 nucleotides: TGTGCCAGCACCCCTCCGAAACTAGTGAACTTTGGTACGCAGTATTTT. Translated, it gives CASTPPKLVNFGTQYF.

In this sample, this clonotype turned up many times. J is TRBJ2-7 and V is TRBV20-1; TRBD1 or TRBD2 may be the D gene (7 bases each). Germline CDR1 DFQATT, CDR2 SNEGSKA (reference sequence). Trimming left V 3 bases short and J 3 bases short, with 15 bases between. The CDR3 length is 14 residues. CDR3 DNA sequence: TGCAGTGCTAGGGGGGGGGACAGAGTCTACGAGCAGTACTTC. It specifies CSARGGDRVYEQYF.

In its sample, this clonotype was seen a few times. V and J are TRBV7-2 and TRBJ2-3; D ambiguous. Germline CDR1 SGHTA, CDR2 FQGNSA. The ends were cut back, 0 bases at V and 2 bases at J, with 18 bases in the middle. The CDR3 is 18 residues long. The CDR3 reads CASSLASRAYGPTDTQYF. In nucleotides, the CDR3 is TGTGCCAGCAGCTTAGCGTCCCGTGCGTACGGCCCCACAGATACGCAGTATTTT.

This CDR3 reads CGAGLPQETQYF. DNA of the CDR3: TGTGGTGCGGGACTACCACAAGAGACCCAGTACTTC. The J gene is TRBJ2-5, the V gene TRBV28, with 7 bases that match TRBD2. CDR3 size: 12 residues. CDR1 is MDHEN and CDR2 is SYDVKM in the germline V gene.

This clonotype was counted many times. The chain has TRBV3-1 and TRBJ2-7; D not resolved. The CDR3 is made up of 15 amino acids. Deletions cut 1 base from V and 3 bases from J, with 13 bases between. CDR1 is LGHDT and CDR2 is YNNKEL in the germline V gene (reference sequence). The chain's CDR3 is CASSQGFRRVYEQYF. DNA for the CDR3: TGTGCCAGCAGCCAAGGGTTTAGACGGGTCTACGAGCAGTACTTC.